One and the same sample provided the 5 T cell receptor beta chains below, sequenced in a study of identical twins (dated by TCRdb to the mid-2010s). The protocol used for the library was 5' RACE. The instrument given in TCRdb is Illumina HiSeq 2000. The public reads were quality trimmed at Q25 with fastp and then assembled into clones with MiXCR by TCRdb, keeping productive beta chains. Rows are unified per CDR3 protein, each entry keeping the most common DNA and genes. The sample yields 420,000 or so distinct CDR3 sequences; about 18% were counted once. The ten largest clones capture roughly an eighth of the sample. Sequenced input: naive T cells sorted from blood. The cell subset or site label of this sample denotes: cells isolated with a human naive T-cell isolation kit. The receptors derive from a man in his fifties or sixties in good health.

This clonotype was picked up many times. V gene TRBV10-1 combines with J gene TRBJ2-1; 9 bases are shared with TRBD1. V dropped 6 bases and J dropped 9; count of bases not matched to a gene: 9. This CDR3 comprises 14 residues. Per the germline V gene, CDR1 is WNHNN and CDR2 is SYGVQD (reference sequence). The CDR3 protein is CASSQEQGAGEQFF. The CDR3 DNA reads as TGCGCCAGCAGCCAAGAACAGGGGGCTGGTGAGCAGTTCTTC.

The CDR3: CASSQVPWYEQYF. The DNA of the CDR3 is TGCGCCAGCAGCCAAGTCCCTTGGTACGAGCAGTACTTC. The chain is built from TRBV4-1 and TRBJ2-7, with unresolved D. CDR1 and CDR2 (germline): MGHRA, YSYEKL. The CDR3 length is 13 residues. V was shortened by 1 base and J by 4 bases, with 8 bases between the two germline ends.

A few counts support this clonotype. The chain is built from TRBV4-2 and TRBJ2-7, with 9 bases identical to TRBD1. With 6 bases clipped from V and 2 bases from J, the junction kept 2 bases outside the gene matches. The CDR3 has 13 amino acids. The V gene's germline CDR1 is LGHNA and CDR2 YNFKEQ. The CDR3 DNA follows: TGTGCCAGCAGAGGGACAGGGACCTACGAGCAGTACTTC. It codes for CASRGTGTYEQYF.

This clonotype was counted ten times or more. The chain couples TRBV7-9 to TRBJ2-7, with D uncertain. In germline, CDR1 is SEHNR, CDR2 FQNEAQ (reference sequence). Trimming stripped 1 base from V and 2 bases from J, with 12 bases between. This CDR3 spans 15 amino acids. CDR3 nucleotide sequence: TGTGCCAGCAGCTTAGTCGGGCAGGTAGCCTACGAGCAGTACTTC. It codes for CASSLVGQVAYEQYF.

This clonotype was seen at least ten times. The chain links TRBV5-4 to TRBJ1-1; the D is unclear. The V end lost 0 bases, the J end lost 3 bases, and 3 bases lay between the germline ends. The CDR3 is 12 amino acids. Looked up from germline, CDR1 is SGHNT and CDR2 is YYREEE (reference sequence). CDR3 amino acids: CASSLDHTEAFF. The CDR3, as DNA: TGTGCCAGCAGCTTGGACCACACTGAAGCTTTCTTT.